The 19 T cell receptor beta chains in this list originate from one sample, sequenced in a study of a mutant IDH1 vaccine in newly diagnosed glioma. These TCRs are of unknown antigen specificity. Time point reported: week 47, end of study. The vaccine gave 300 ug of a 20-mer mutant IDH1 peptide subcutaneously per dose. The method was immunoSEQ multiplex PCR; TCRdb's version includes in-frame clones alone and lacks a portion of them. The sample includes about 84,000 clones, over 75% of them seen just once. Material: PBMCs, obtained from a glioma patient whose treatment included an IDH1 peptide vaccine. Receptors were obtained from a man between 40 and 49 years old with glioma.

This sequence joins TRBV29-1 and TRBJ2-7; 7 bases line up with TRBD1. Germline trimming cut 7 bases from V and 1 base from J; bases unmatched to any gene: 7. CDR1 SQVTM and CDR2 ANQGSEA come from the germline V gene. This CDR3 region has 13 residues. The CDR3 DNA reads TGCAGCGCGACAGGGTGGGAATCCTACGAGCAGTACTTC. As protein: CSATGWESYEQYF.

The genes are TRBV5-4 and TRBJ2-7; D is ambiguous. This CDR3 contains 14 residues. Trimming stripped 0 bases from V and 9 bases from J, with 16 bases between. CDR1 SGHNT and CDR2 YYREEE come from the germline V gene (reference sequence). The DNA for the CDR3 is TGTGCCAGCAGCTTGGACGGGCCAGGTAGGACGCAGTACTTC. Translation: CASSLDGPGRTQYF.

The chain joins TRBV14 to TRBJ2-4; the D gene could be TRBD1 or TRBD2 (6 bases each). This CDR3 has 12 residues. Per the germline V gene, CDR1 is SGHDN and CDR2 is FVKESK. The V end was cut by 0 bases, the J end by 12 bases, with 9 bases between. The CDR3 loop reads CASSQDWGAQYF. The CDR3 DNA is TGTGCCAGCAGCCAAGATTGGGGGGCTCAGTACTTC.

The chain combines TRBV15 with TRBJ1-2; 7 nucleotides agree with TRBD1. This CDR3 comprises 16 residues. CDR1 and CDR2 (germline): LNHNV, YYDKDF (reference sequence). J lost 4 bases, V lost 4 bases, and 12 bases had no gene match. The CDR3 protein is CATSTGGTDPTYGYTF. In DNA form, the CDR3 reads TGTGCCACCAGCACAGGGGGTACAGACCCAACCTATGGCTACACCTTC.

This clone came up a few times. This sequence joins TRBV18 and TRBJ1-3; D remains unclear. This CDR3 region has 14 residues. Per germline, CDR1 KGHSH and CDR2 LQKENI. Trimming stripped 2 bases from V and 0 bases from J, with 5 bases between. CDR3 in amino acids: CASSPGVSGNTIYF. Written as DNA, the CDR3 is TGTGCCAGCTCACCAGGGGTCTCTGGAAACACCATATATTTT.

The gene calls are TRBV7-2 and TRBJ1-1; no clear D. Trimming removed 5 bases from V and 7 bases from J, with 14 bases in between. Germline CDR1 SGHTA, CDR2 FQGNSA. The CDR3 is 13 residues long. As DNA, the CDR3 is TGTGCCAGCAGCGCGGGTCCCCGCGATGAAGCTTTCTTT. Translated: CASSAGPRDEAFF.

V gene TRBV27 combines with J gene TRBJ1-1; 7 bases fit TRBD1. Germline assignment: CDR1 MNHEY and CDR2 SMNVEV (reference sequence). The J segment lost 6 bases and the V segment lost 7 bases, leaving 8 bases of the junction unmatched. This CDR3 is built from 13 residues. The CDR3 sequence is CASTATGWSEAFF. The DNA for the CDR3 is TGTGCCAGCACCGCGACAGGGTGGTCTGAAGCTTTCTTT.

The table lists this clone with a few counts. The chain combines TRBV18 with TRBJ1-1; TRBD1 matches 7 bases. This CDR3 region has 13 residues. J gave up 5 bases and V 5 bases, and 5 bases lay outside the gene matches. The germline V gene encodes CDR1 KGHSH and CDR2 LQKENI. CDR3 in DNA: TGTGCCAGCTCAAGACAGGGAGGTACTGAAGCTTTCTTT. Protein: CASSRQGGTEAFF.

The chain recombines TRBV10-3 with TRBJ2-3; 9 nucleotides align to TRBD2. Germline V gene data show CDR1 as ENHRY and CDR2 as SYGVKD. J lost 5 bases, V lost 0 bases, and 9 bases had no gene match. The CDR3 spans 17 residues. CDR3 nucleotides: TGTGCCATCAGTGAGTCTGGATCTAGCGGGGCGGGAGATACGCAGTATTTT. Its protein is CAISESGSSGAGDTQYF.

CDR3 in amino acids: CASSGRGNEQFF. CDR3 in DNA: TGTGCCAGCAGTGGGCGGGGCAATGAGCAGTTCTTC. The chain is built from TRBV2 and TRBJ2-1; TRBD2 is a possible D gene (6 bases). The ends were cut back, 4 bases at V and 6 bases at J, with 7 bases in the middle. The CDR3 runs 12 residues. The germline V gene encodes CDR1 SNHLY and CDR2 FYNNEI. The whole variable domain, filled in from reference TRBV2 and TRBJ2-1, reads EPEVTQTPSHQVTQMGQEVILRCVPISNHLYFYWYRQILGQKVEFLVSFYNNEISEKSEIFDDQFSVERPDGSNFTLKIRSTKLEDSAMYFCASSGRGNEQFFGPGTRLTVL.

The CDR3 region is CAISESRTGKTGELFF. In DNA form, the CDR3 reads TGTGCCATCAGTGAGTCACGGACAGGGAAAACCGGGGAGCTGTTTTTT. The chain couples TRBV10-3 to TRBJ2-2, with TRBD1 matching over 8 bases. The V gene's germline CDR1 is ENHRY and CDR2 SYGVKD. J gave up 5 bases and V 0 bases, and 5 bases lay outside the gene matches. The CDR3 totals 16 residues.

The chain employs TRBV4-3 and TRBJ2-7; D is uncertain. Germline V gene data show CDR1 as LGHNA and CDR2 as YSLEER. The CDR3 is made up of 17 amino acids. The V and J ends lost 0 bases and 0 bases respectively, with 15 bases between them. Here the CDR3 reads CASSQEHRASSSYEQYF. The CDR3 DNA sequence: TGCGCCAGCAGCCAAGAACACCGGGCTTCTAGCTCCTACGAGCAGTACTTC.

V and J are TRBV7-2 and TRBJ2-5; D is tentatively TRBD1 or TRBD2 (7 bases each). Germline CDR1 is SGHTA and CDR2 is FQGNSA. CDR3 length: 15 residues. Trimming left V 6 bases short and J 3 bases short, with 17 bases between. CDR3 DNA sequence: TGTGCCAGCAGGGAGAGACAGGGAGGGAAAGAGACCCAGTACTTC. It yields the protein CASRERQGGKETQYF.

This chain joins TRBV9 and TRBJ2-3, with 8 bases lining up with TRBD2. Looked up from germline, CDR1 is SGDLS and CDR2 is YYNGEE. CDR3 length: 17 residues. Losses at the gene ends were 1 base for V and 4 bases for J; bases not matched to a gene: 11. The CDR3 DNA is TGTGCCAGCAGCGTACCACTCGGCGGGGGGATACCAGATACGCAGTATTTT. It translates to CASSVPLGGGIPDTQYF.

This clone was observed a handful of times. The chain recombines TRBV23-1 with TRBJ2-6; tentatively, D is TRBD1 or TRBD2 (5 bases each). TRBV23-1 is known as an ORF, though its function is uncertain. CDR3 size: 15 residues. The V end was cut by 0 bases, the J end by 2 bases, with 5 bases between. This CDR3 is CASSQSGAGANVLTF. The CDR3 nucleotides are TGCGCCAGCAGTCAATCGGGGGCTGGGGCCAACGTCCTGACTTTC.

The chain couples TRBV6-6 to TRBJ2-7; perhaps TRBD2 as D (5 bases). Trimming shortened V by 0 bases and J by 6 bases, and 18 bases separated the two germline ends. Germline CDR1 is MNHNY and CDR2 is SVGAGI (reference sequence). There are 16 residues in the CDR3. Written as DNA, the CDR3 is TGTGCCAGCAGTTACTCGAACCTCCACCCCCGGGGCGAGCAGTACTTC. Translation gives CASSYSNLHPRGEQYF.

The rearrangement joins TRBV9 to TRBJ2-5; perhaps TRBD1 as D (8 bases). CDR3 size: 17 residues. The germline gives CDR1 SGDLS, CDR2 YYNGEE. Trimming removed 4 bases at V and 5 bases at J, with 24 bases between. The CDR3 DNA sequence: TGTGCCAGCAGCCCCGCCGGGAGGCCAGGGGGCTGGGAGACCCAGTACTTC. Its translation: CASSPAGRPGGWETQYF.

The genes are TRBV4-2 and TRBJ2-3, with TRBD2 matching 10 bases. V trimming: 2 bases; J trimming: 3 bases; junction bases outside the gene matches: 8. CDR1 and CDR2 (germline): LGHNA, YNFKEQ. This CDR3 contains 17 residues. The CDR3 loop reads CASSQTGAGGPTDTQYF. In DNA, the CDR3 is TGTGCCAGCAGCCAAACGGGAGCGGGAGGGCCTACAGATACGCAGTATTTT.

The V call is TRBV10-3, the J call TRBJ1-2; 12 bases line up with TRBD1. V shed 4 bases and J 7 bases; nucleotides not matched to a gene: 7. Germline lookup yields CDR1 ENHRY and CDR2 SYGVKD. The CDR3 totals 15 residues. The CDR3 DNA is TGTGCCATCAGTGTCTCGGGACAGGGGGCGAGTGGCTACACCTTC. As protein: CAISVSGQGASGYTF.